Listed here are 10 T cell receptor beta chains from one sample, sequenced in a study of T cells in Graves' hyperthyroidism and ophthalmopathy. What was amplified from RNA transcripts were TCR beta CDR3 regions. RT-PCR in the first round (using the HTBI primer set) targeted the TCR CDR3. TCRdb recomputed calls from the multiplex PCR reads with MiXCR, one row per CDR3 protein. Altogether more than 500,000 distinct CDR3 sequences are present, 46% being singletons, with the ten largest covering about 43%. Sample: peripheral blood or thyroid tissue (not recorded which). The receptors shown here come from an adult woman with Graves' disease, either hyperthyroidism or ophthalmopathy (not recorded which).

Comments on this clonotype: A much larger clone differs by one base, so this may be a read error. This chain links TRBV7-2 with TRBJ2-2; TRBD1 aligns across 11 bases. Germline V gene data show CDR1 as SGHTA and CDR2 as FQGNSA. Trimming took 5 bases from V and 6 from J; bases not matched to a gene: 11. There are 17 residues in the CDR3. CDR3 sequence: CASSPIRRDRGAGELFF. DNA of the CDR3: TGTGCCAGCAGCCCAATCCGCCGGGACAGGGGGGCCGGGGAGCTGTTTTTT.

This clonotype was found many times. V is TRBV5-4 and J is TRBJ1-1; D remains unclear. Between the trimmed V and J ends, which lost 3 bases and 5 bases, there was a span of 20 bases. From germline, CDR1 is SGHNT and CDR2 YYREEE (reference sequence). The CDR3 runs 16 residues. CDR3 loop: CASSSDPDAVGTEAFF. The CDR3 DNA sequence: TGTGCCAGCAGCTCAGACCCCGACGCCGTCGGGACTGAAGCTTTCTTT.

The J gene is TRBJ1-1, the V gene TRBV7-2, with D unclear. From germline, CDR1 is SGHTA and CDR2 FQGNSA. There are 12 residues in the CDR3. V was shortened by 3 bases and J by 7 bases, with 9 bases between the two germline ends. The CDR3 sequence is CASSFGPDEAFF. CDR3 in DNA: TGTGCCAGCAGCTTTGGCCCTGATGAAGCTTTCTTT.

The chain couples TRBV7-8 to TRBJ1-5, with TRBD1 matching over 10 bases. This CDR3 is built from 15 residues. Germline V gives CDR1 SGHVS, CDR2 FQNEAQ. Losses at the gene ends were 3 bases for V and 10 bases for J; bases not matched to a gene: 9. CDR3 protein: CASSLGTGDTSPQHF. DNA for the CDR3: TGTGCCAGCAGCTTGGGGACAGGGGATACGTCACCCCAGCATTTT.

The CDR3 DNA follows: TGCGCCAGCAGCCAAGAATGGCGAGCCGGGGAGCTGTTTTTT. Encoded protein: CASSQEWRAGELFF. The gene calls are TRBV4-3 and TRBJ2-2; no reliable D call. V lost 0 bases and J lost 6, with 8 bases in between. CDR1 is LGHNA, CDR2 YSLEER, per germline. The length of the CDR3 is 14 residues.

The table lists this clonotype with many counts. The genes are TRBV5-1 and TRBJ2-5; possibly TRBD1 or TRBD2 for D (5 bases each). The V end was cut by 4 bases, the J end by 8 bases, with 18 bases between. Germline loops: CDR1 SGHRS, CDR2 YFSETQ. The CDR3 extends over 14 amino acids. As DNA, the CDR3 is TGCGCCAGCAGCCGGGGCGGCGACGGGGAAACCCAGTACTTC. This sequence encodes CASSRGGDGETQYF. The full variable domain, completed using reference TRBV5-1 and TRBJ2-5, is KAGVTQTPRYLIKTRGQQVTLSCSPISGHRSVSWYQQTPGQGLQFLFEYFSETQRNKGNFPGRFSGRQFSNSRSEMNVSTLELGDSALYLCASSRGGDGETQYFGPGTRLLVL.

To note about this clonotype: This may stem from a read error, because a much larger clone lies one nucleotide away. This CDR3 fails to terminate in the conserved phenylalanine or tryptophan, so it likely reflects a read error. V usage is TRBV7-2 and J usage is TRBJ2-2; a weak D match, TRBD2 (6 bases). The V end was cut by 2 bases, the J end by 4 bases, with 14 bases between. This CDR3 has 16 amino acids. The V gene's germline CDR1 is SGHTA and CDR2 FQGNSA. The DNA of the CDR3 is TGTGCCAGCAGCTTACTAACCGGGAGAGTCACCGGGGAGCTGTTTTCT. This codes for CASSLLTGRVTGELFS.

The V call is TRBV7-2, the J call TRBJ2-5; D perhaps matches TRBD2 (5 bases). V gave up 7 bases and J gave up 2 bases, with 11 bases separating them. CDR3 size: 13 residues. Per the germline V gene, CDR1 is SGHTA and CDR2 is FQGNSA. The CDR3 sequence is CASTSGDQETQYF. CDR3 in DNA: TGTGCCAGCACCTCCGGGGATCAAGAGACCCAGTACTTC.

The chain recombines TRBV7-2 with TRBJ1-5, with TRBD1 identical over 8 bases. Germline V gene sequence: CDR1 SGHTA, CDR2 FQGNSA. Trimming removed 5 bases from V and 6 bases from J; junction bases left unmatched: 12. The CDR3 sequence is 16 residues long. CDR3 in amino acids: CASSPTLRQGSQPQHF. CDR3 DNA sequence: TGTGCCAGCAGCCCTACATTACGACAGGGGAGTCAGCCCCAGCATTTT. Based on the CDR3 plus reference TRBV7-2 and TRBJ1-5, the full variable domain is GAGVSQSPSNKVTEKGKDVELRCDPISGHTALYWYRQSLGQGLEFLIYFQGNSAPDKSGLPSDRFSAERTGGSVSTLTIQRTQQEDSAVYLCASSPTLRQGSQPQHFGDGTRLSIL.

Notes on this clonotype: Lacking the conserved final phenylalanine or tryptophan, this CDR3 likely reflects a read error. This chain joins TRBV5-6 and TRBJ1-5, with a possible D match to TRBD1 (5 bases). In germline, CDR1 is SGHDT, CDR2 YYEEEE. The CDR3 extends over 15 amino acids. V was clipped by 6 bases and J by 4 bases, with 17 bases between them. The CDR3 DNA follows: TGTGCCAGCAATTTGTGGGACGGACATAATCAGCCCCAGCATCTT. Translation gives CASNLWDGHNQPQHL.